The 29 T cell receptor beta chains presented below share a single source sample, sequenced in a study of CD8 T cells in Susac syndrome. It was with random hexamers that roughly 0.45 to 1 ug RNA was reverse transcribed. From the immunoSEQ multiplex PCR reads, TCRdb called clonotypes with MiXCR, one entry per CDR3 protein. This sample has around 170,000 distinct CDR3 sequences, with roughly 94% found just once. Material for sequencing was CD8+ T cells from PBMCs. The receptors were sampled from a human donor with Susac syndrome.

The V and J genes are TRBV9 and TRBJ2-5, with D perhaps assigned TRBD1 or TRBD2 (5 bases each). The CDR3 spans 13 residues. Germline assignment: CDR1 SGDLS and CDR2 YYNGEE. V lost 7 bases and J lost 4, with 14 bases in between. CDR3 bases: TGTGCCAGCGGGACCCAAAGAGGAGAGACCCAGTACTTC. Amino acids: CASGTQRGETQYF.

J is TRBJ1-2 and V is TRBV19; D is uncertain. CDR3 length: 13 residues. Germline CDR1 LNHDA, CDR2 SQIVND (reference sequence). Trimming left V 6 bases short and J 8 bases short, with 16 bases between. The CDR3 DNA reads TGTGCCAGTAGCGACGCAACACGTGGAGGCTACACCTTC. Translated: CASSDATRGGYTF.

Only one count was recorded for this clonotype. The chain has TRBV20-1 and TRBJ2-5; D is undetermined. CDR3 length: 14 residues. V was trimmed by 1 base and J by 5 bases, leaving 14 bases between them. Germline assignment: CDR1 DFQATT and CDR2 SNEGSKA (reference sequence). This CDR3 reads CSARAPGFRETQYF. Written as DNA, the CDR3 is TGCAGTGCTAGAGCCCCCGGATTTAGGGAGACCCAGTACTTC.

The CDR3 DNA sequence: TGTGCCAGCAGCTTGGAGAAGGGGTTGAACACTGAAGCTTTCTTT. Protein sequence: CASSLEKGLNTEAFF. The chain combines TRBV5-4 with TRBJ1-1; D perhaps matches TRBD1 (5 bases). Germline V lookup: CDR1 SGHNT, CDR2 YYREEE (reference sequence). V gave up 0 bases and J gave up 0 bases, with 9 bases separating them. The CDR3 is made up of 15 amino acids.

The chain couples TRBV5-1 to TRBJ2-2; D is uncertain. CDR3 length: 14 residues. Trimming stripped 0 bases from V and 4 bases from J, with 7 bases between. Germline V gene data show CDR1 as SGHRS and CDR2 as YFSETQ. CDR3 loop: CASSLARGTGELFF. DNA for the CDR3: TGCGCCAGCAGCTTGGCCAGAGGCACCGGGGAGCTGTTTTTT. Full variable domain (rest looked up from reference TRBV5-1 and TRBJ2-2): KAGVTQTPRYLIKTRGQQVTLSCSPISGHRSVSWYQQTPGQGLQFLFEYFSETQRNKGNFPGRFSGRQFSNSRSEMNVSTLELGDSALYLCASSLARGTGELFFGEGSRLTVL.

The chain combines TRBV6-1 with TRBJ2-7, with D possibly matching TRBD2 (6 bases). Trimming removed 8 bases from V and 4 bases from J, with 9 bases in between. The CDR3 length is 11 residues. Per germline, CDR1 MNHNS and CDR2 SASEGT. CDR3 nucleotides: TGTGCCAGCCGACTAGGATACGAGCAGTACTTC. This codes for CASRLGYEQYF.

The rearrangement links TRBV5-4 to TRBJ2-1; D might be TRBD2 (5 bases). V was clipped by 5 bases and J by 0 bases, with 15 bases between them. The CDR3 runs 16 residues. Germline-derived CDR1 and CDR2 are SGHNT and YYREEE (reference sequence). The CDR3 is CASRFGLASSYNEQFF. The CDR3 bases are TGTGCCAGCAGATTCGGACTCGCAAGCTCCTACAATGAGCAGTTCTTC.

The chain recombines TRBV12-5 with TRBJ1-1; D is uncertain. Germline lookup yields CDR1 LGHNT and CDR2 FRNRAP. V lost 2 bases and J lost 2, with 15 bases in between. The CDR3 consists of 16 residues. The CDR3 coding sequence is TGTGCTAGTGGTTTGTCACACGAGCAGATTAACACTGAAGCTTTCTTT. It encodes CASGLSHEQINTEAFF. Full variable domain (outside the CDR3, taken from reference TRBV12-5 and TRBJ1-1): DARVTQTPRHKVTEMGQEVTMRCQPILGHNTVFWYRQTMMQGLELLAYFRNRAPLDDSGMPKDRFSAEMPDATLATLKIQPSEPRDSAVYFCASGLSHEQINTEAFFGQGTRLTVV.

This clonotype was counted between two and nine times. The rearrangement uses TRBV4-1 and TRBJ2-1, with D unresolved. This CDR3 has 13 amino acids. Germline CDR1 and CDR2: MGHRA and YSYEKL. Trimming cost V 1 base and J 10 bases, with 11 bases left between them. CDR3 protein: CASSQVGAGEQFF. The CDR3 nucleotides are TGCGCCAGCAGCCAAGTAGGAGCCGGGGAGCAGTTCTTC.

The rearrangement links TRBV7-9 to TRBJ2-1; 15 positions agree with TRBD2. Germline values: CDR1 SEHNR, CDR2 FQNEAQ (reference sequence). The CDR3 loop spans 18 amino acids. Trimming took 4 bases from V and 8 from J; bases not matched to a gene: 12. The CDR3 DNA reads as TGTGCCAGCAGCTCGGGACTAGCGGGAGGTGACCCTTCGGATGAGCAGTTCTTC. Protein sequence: CASSSGLAGGDPSDEQFF.

CDR3 protein: CSVEPNDQPQHF. CDR3 coding DNA: TGCAGCGTTGAACCCAACGATCAGCCCCAGCATTTT. This chain links TRBV29-1 with TRBJ1-5; D is undetermined. Germline CDR1 reads SQVTM; CDR2 reads ANQGSEA. The CDR3 spans 12 residues. Trimming took 2 bases from V and 5 from J, leaving 7 bases between them.

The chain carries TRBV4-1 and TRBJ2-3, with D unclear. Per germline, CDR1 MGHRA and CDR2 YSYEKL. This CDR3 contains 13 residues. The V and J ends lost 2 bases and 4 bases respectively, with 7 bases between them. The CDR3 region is CASSQRLPDTQYF. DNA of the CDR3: TGCGCCAGCAGCCAACGGCTCCCAGATACGCAGTATTTT.

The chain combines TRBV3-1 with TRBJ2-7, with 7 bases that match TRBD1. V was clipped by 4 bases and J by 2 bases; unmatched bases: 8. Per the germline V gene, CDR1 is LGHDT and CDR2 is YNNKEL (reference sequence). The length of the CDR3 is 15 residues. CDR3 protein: CASSPGQRQAYEQYF. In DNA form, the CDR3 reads TGTGCCAGCAGCCCGGGACAGCGCCAAGCCTACGAGCAGTACTTC.

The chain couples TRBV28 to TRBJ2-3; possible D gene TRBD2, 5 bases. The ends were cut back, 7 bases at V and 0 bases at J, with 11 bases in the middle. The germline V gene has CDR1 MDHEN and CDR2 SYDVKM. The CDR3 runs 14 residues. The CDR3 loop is CASTIAPSTDTQYF. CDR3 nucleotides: TGTGCCAGCACAATAGCGCCCAGCACAGATACGCAGTATTTT.

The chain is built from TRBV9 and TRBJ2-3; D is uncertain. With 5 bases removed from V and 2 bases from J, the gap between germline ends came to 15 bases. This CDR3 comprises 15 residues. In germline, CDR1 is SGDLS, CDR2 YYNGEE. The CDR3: CASSYFRTPTDTQYF. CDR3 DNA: TGTGCCAGCAGTTATTTCAGGACCCCCACAGATACGCAGTATTTT.

This CDR3 is CASSTGLGYTF. The CDR3 coding sequence is TGTGCCAGCAGTACAGGGTTGGGCTACACCTTC. The chain is built from TRBV2 and TRBJ1-2; a possible D gene is TRBD1 (6 bases). The germline V gene has CDR1 SNHLY and CDR2 FYNNEI. The CDR3 is 11 amino acids. Trimming removed 5 bases from V and 8 bases from J, with 9 bases in between.

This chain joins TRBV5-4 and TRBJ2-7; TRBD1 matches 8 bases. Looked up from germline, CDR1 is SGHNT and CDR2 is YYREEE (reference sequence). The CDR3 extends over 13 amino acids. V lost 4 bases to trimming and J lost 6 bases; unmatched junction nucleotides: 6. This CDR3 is CASSVGQGSEQYF. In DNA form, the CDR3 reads TGTGCCAGCAGCGTTGGACAGGGATCCGAGCAGTACTTC.

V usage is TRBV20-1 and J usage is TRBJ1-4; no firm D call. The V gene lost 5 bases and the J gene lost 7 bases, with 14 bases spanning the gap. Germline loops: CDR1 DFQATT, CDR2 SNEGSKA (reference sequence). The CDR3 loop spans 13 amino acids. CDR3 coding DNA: TGCAGTGCTCCAAAGATGGTGGGTGAAAAACTGTTTTTT. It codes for CSAPKMVGEKLFF.

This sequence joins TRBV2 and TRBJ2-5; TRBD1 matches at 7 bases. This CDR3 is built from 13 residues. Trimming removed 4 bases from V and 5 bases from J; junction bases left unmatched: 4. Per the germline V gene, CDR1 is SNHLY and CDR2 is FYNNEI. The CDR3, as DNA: TGTGCCAGCAGTGGGACAGGCGGGGAGACCCAGTACTTC. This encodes CASSGTGGETQYF. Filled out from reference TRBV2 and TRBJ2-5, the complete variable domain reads EPEVTQTPSHQVTQMGQEVILRCVPISNHLYFYWYRQILGQKVEFLVSFYNNEISEKSEIFDDQFSVERPDGSNFTLKIRSTKLEDSAMYFCASSGTGGETQYFGPGTRLLVL.

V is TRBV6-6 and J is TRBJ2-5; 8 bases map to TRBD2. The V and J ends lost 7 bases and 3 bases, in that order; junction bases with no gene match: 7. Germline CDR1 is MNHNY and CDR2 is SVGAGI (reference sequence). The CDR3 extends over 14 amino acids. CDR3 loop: CASTRLAWKETQYF. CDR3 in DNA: TGTGCCAGCACTAGACTAGCGTGGAAAGAGACCCAGTACTTC.

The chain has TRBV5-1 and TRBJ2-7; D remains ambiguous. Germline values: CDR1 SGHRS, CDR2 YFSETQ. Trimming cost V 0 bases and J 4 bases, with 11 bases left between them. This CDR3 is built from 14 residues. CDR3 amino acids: CASSLVYDGYEQYF. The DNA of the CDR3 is TGCGCCAGCAGCTTGGTTTACGACGGGTACGAGCAGTACTTC.

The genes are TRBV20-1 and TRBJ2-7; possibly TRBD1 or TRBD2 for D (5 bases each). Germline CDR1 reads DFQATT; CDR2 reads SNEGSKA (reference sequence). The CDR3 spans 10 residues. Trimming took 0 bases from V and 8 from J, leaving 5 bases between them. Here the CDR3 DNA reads TGCAGTGCTAGAGAGGGACAGCAGTACTTC. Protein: CSAREGQQYF.

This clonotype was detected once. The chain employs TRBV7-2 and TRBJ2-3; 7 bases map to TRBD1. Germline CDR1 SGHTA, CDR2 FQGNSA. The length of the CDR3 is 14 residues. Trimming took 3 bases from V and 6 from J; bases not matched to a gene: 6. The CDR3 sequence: CASSLGTAVDTQYF. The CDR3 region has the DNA TGTGCCAGCAGCTTGGGGACAGCGGTGGATACGCAGTATTTT.

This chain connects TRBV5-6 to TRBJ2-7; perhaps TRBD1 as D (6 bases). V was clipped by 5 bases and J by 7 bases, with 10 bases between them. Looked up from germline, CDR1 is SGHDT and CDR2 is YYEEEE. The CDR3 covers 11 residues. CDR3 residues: CASRQGKEQYF. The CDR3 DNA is TGTGCCAGCAGGCAGGGGAAAGAGCAGTACTTC.

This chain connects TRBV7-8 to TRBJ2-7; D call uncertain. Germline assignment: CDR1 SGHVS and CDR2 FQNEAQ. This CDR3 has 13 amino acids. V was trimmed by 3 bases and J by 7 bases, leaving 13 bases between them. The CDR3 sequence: CASSFSGSLEQYF. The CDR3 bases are TGTGCCAGCAGCTTTTCGGGTTCCTTAGAGCAGTACTTC. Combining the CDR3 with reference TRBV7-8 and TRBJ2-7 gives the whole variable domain GAGVSQSPRYKVAKRGQDVALRCDPISGHVSLFWYQQALGQGPEFLTYFQNEAQLDKSGLPSDRFFAERPEGSVSTLKIQRTQQEDSAVYLCASSFSGSLEQYFGPGTRLTVT.

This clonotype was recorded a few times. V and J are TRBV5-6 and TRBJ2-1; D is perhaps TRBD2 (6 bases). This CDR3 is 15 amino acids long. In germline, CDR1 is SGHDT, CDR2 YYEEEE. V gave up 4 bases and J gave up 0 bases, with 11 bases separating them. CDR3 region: CASSPGLPSYNEQFF. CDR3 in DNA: TGTGCCAGCAGCCCCGGACTACCCTCCTACAATGAGCAGTTCTTC.

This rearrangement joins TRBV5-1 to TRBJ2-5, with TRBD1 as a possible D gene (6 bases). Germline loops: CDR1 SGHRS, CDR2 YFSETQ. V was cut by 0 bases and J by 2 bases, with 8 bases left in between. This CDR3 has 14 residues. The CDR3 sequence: CASSLEGQQETQYF. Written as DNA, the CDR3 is TGCGCCAGCAGCTTGGAGGGACAACAAGAGACCCAGTACTTC.

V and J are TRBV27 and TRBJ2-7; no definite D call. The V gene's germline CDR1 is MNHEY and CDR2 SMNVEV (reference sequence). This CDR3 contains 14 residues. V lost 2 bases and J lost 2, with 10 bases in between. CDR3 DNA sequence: TGTGCCAGCAGTTTAGAGGTACCTGCCTACGAGCAGTACTTC. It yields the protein CASSLEVPAYEQYF.

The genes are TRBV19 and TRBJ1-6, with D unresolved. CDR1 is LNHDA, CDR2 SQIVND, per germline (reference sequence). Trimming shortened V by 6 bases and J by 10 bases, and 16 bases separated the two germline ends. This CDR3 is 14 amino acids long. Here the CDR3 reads CASRTLDRRSPLHF. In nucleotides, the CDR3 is TGTGCCAGTAGAACTCTGGACCGCCGATCACCCCTCCACTTT.